These 14 T cell receptor beta chains were sequenced from one sample in a study of blood T cell repertoires in COVID-19. Clones were read by immunoSEQ multiplex PCR, and TCRdb kept only the in-frame ones, dropping some. The sample carries fewer than 120,000 clones, around 90% recorded once. Sequencing was done on a sample of peripheral blood. All receptors come from a woman in her forties or fifties with acute or convalescent COVID-19.

The J gene is TRBJ1-5, the V gene TRBV21-1; TRBD1 was called by the table and not checked on the DNA. TRBV21-1 is a pseudogene. The CDR3 runs 14 residues. This chain's CDR3 is CASSTGGNNQPQHF. The CDR3 bases are TGTGCCAGCAGTACAGGGGGGAACAATCAGCCCCAGCATTTT.

This rearrangement joins TRBV11-3 to TRBJ2-3, with TRBD2 matching 7 bases. V dropped 7 bases and J dropped 2; count of bases not matched to a gene: 12. Per the germline V gene, CDR1 is SGHNT and CDR2 is YENEEA. The CDR3 is made up of 16 amino acids. CDR3 amino acids: CASKGSGKGDTDTQYF. CDR3 nucleotide sequence: TGTGCCAGCAAGGGAAGCGGGAAAGGGGACACAGATACGCAGTATTTT.

The genes are TRBV6-6 and TRBJ2-7; TRBD2 matches 7 bases. V lost 9 bases and J lost 6; bases outside the gene matches: 11. The CDR3 length is 13 residues. Germline V CDR1 and CDR2: MNHNY, SVGAGI (reference sequence). CDR3 sequence reads: CASAGGRAGEQYF. The CDR3 DNA follows: TGTGCCAGTGCCGGGGGGAGGGCCGGCGAGCAGTACTTC.

The chain has TRBV19 and TRBJ1-5, with no clear D. This CDR3 comprises 12 residues. Per the germline V gene, CDR1 is LNHDA and CDR2 is SQIVND (reference sequence). With 5 bases removed from V and 4 bases from J, the gap between germline ends came to 6 bases. CDR3 coding DNA: TGTGCCAGTAGTGGCTTAAATCAGCCCCAGCATTTT. Translated, it gives CASSGLNQPQHF.

This clone occurred once. The rearrangement links TRBV15 to TRBJ1-2; TRBD1 matches at 10 bases. With 3 bases clipped from V and 4 bases from J, the junction kept 14 bases outside the gene matches. CDR3 size: 18 residues. The V gene's germline CDR1 is LNHNV and CDR2 YYDKDF (reference sequence). Written as DNA, the CDR3 is TGTGCCACCAGCAGGGCGGGGGACAGGGGTTTGGAAGCCTATGGCTACACCTTC. Its translation: CATSRAGDRGLEAYGYTF.

The gene calls are TRBV18 and TRBJ1-2, with a tentative D call TRBD1 (5 bases). The ends were cut back, 1 base at V and 3 bases at J, with 9 bases in the middle. The CDR3 extends over 14 amino acids. Germline values: CDR1 KGHSH, CDR2 LQKENI. The CDR3, as DNA: TGTGCCAGCTCACCACAGGGGATGGACTATGGCTACACCTTC. Translating gives CASSPQGMDYGYTF.

The chain is built from TRBV5-1 and TRBJ1-6; D is unclear. Per germline, CDR1 SGHRS and CDR2 YFSETQ. This CDR3 has 14 amino acids. Trimming cost V 0 bases and J 5 bases, with 6 bases left between them. CDR3 in amino acids: CASSLDGNNSPLHF. The CDR3 nucleotides are TGCGCCAGCAGCTTGGACGGTAATAATTCACCCCTCCACTTT.

The chain has TRBV19 and TRBJ1-5, with 8 bases lining up with TRBD1. Looked up from germline, CDR1 is LNHDA and CDR2 is SQIVND (reference sequence). The length of the CDR3 is 15 residues. The ends lost 1 base at V and 7 bases at J; junction bases unmatched: 6. The CDR3 region has the DNA TGTGCCAGTAGTATAGGGCAGGGGGCGAACCAGCCCCAGCATTTT. Translation gives CASSIGQGANQPQHF.

This clone was seen just once. The CDR3 bases are TGTGCCAGCAGCCATCACGGGATAGCGGGACACGAGCAGTACTTC. Protein sequence: CASSHHGIAGHEQYF. This sequence joins TRBV3-1 (or the pseudogene TRBV3-2) and TRBJ2-7; 8 bases line up with TRBD2. The V and J ends lost 3 bases and 5 bases, in that order; junction bases with no gene match: 9. This CDR3 contains 15 residues. Per the germline V gene, CDR1 is LGHDT and CDR2 is YNNKEL (reference sequence).

The rearrangement joins TRBV5-1 to TRBJ2-7; 7 bases align to TRBD1. V was pared by 6 bases and J by 4 bases, with 13 bases of the junction left unmatched. Germline CDR1 reads SGHRS; CDR2 reads YFSETQ. The CDR3 is 15 residues long. The CDR3 DNA is TGCGCCAGCAACAATAAGACAGGGTTAGGGTACGAGCAGTACTTC. The encoded protein is CASNNKTGLGYEQYF.

The chain joins TRBV13 to TRBJ2-1; 7 bases agree with TRBD2. V lost 5 bases to trimming and J lost 3 bases; unmatched junction nucleotides: 13. Germline V gene lookup returns CDR1 PRHDT and CDR2 FYEKMQ (reference sequence). This CDR3 has 17 amino acids. The CDR3: CASSPRLGSGIYNEQFF. As DNA, the CDR3 is TGTGCCAGCAGCCCGAGGTTGGGGAGCGGGATCTACAATGAGCAGTTCTTC.

This clone was recorded a few times. The chain carries TRBV19 and TRBJ2-5; D is uncertain. The CDR3 has 13 amino acids. Germline-derived CDR1 and CDR2 are LNHDA and SQIVND (reference sequence). V was trimmed by 2 bases and J by 5 bases, leaving 9 bases between them. The DNA for the CDR3 is TGTGCCAGTAGTATAAAAGCGTTCGAGACCCAGTACTTC. It translates to CASSIKAFETQYF. The entire variable domain, with the rest obtained from reference TRBV19 and TRBJ2-5, is as follows: DGGITQSPKYLFRKEGQNVTLSCEQNLNHDAMYWYRQDPGQGLRLIYYSQIVNDFQKGDIAEGYSVSREKKESFPLTVTSAQKNPTAFYLCASSIKAFETQYFGPGTRLLVL.

The genes are TRBV15 and TRBJ2-2, with 8 bases aligning to TRBD1. The CDR3 contains 18 residues. CDR1 is LNHNV, CDR2 YYDKDF, per germline (reference sequence). V shed 1 base, J shed 5 bases, and the junction held 12 bases outside the gene matches. The CDR3 coding sequence is TGTGCCACCAGCAGAGCTTGGACAGGGAGCGTAAGGACCGGGGAGCTGTTTTTT. Protein: CATSRAWTGSVRTGELFF.

CDR3 bases: TGTGCCAGCAGCTTAGACTTTGGGACAGGGACGTACGAGCAGTACTTC. Protein sequence: CASSLDFGTGTYEQYF. V usage is TRBV7-2 and J usage is TRBJ2-7; the match to TRBD1 covers 9 bases. This CDR3 is 16 amino acids long. Unmatched junction bases numbered 8, after V lost 1 base and J lost 4 bases. The V gene's germline CDR1 is SGHTA and CDR2 FQGNSA.